What follows describes a single TCR beta chain. Antigen specificity is unknown. The CDR3 has 17 amino acids. Trimming stripped 4 bases from V and 0 bases from J, with 17 bases between. CDR1 is SGHRS, CDR2 YFSETQ, per germline. The data were obtained in a study of cytomegalovirus exposure and HLA in healthy donors. General study findings and limits: The dataset shows that most TCR sequences were rare, while some public TCRs occurred in many donors. Rates of TCR association differed by HLA locus in a later analysis, with DRB1 highest and HLA-C lowest. Overall, approximately 150 TCR beta chains were annotated as cytomegalovirus-associated.

With 60 Vbeta and 13 Jbeta primers, the PCR was carried out. The repertoire was sequenced with immunoSEQ multiplex PCR; TCRdb's copy has only in-frame clones and lacks some. In the table there are approximately 280,000 clones, around 90% of which are singletons. This chain joins TRBV5-1 and TRBJ2-1, with D perhaps TRBD2 (5 bases). This TCR came from a woman under 30 in good health and CMV-seronegative. The source material was PBMCs. CDR3 loop: CASSPGIFGLSYNEQFF. In DNA, the CDR3 is TGCGCCAGCAGCCCGGGGATCTTTGGTCTCTCCTACAATGAGCAGTTCTTC.